What follows are 29 T cell receptor beta chains derived from one specimen sequenced in a study of T-cell memory formation after mild COVID-19. MiXCR, run by TCRdb on the 5' RACE reads, gives a single entry per CDR3 protein. In the table there are around 320,000 distinct CDR3 sequences, approximately 20% of which are singletons. Source material: PBMCs or a T cell subset sorted from them (not recorded which). The origin of the receptors is a man between 18 and 35 years old who had mild COVID-19 (a few samples of this study predate the infection). Cell type and time point are not known.

To note about this clonotype: It is unclear where the CDR3 begins or ends on the DNA, so no DNA is shown, and the CDR3 is as TCRdb lists it. This chain links TRBV20-1 with TRBJ1-4. The CDR3 is made up of 12 amino acids, end residues included. Germline V lookup: CDR1 DFQATT, CDR2 SNEGSKA (reference sequence). CDR3: CSAREVGAGAFF.

This clonotype was seen many times. The chain recombines TRBV7-3 with TRBJ2-2; D not resolved. Germline V gives CDR1 SGHTA, CDR2 FQGTGA. The CDR3 is 13 amino acids. V was shortened by 5 bases and J by 4 bases, with 8 bases between the two germline ends. The CDR3 nucleotides read TGTGCCAGCAGCCCCACTTTCACCGGGGAGCTGTTTTTT. It codes for CASSPTFTGELFF.

Ten or more counts support this clonotype. This chain uses TRBV6-4 with TRBJ2-3, with TRBD2 identical over 10 bases. The CDR3 spans 15 residues. J was trimmed by 2 bases and V by 4 bases; bases with no gene match: 3. Looked up from germline, CDR1 is MRHNA and CDR2 is SNTAGT. The CDR3 loop is CASSASGGATDTQYF. The CDR3 DNA reads TGTGCCAGCAGTGCGAGCGGGGGGGCCACAGATACGCAGTATTTT.

In its sample, this clonotype was seen many times. The genes are TRBV7-2 and TRBJ1-2; D not resolved. The CDR3 totals 12 residues. Germline CDR1 and CDR2: SGHTA and FQGNSA. Trimming took 5 bases from V and 8 from J, leaving 12 bases between them. CDR3 amino acids: CASSLDSRGYTF. CDR3 DNA sequence: TGTGCCAGCAGCCTTGATTCCCGCGGCTACACCTTC.

The chain carries TRBV2 and TRBJ1-5; D might be TRBD1 (5 bases). Trimming left V 6 bases short and J 6 bases short, with 12 bases between. CDR3 size: 13 residues. Germline V gene data show CDR1 as SNHLY and CDR2 as FYNNEI. CDR3 DNA sequence: TGTGCCAGCAGGGCGGCAGGGCGTCAGCCCCAGCATTTT. Encoded protein: CASRAAGRQPQHF. The variable domain in full, with the rest retrieved from reference TRBV2 and TRBJ1-5, is EPEVTQTPSHQVTQMGQEVILRCVPISNHLYFYWYRQILGQKVEFLVSFYNNEISEKSEIFDDQFSVERPDGSNFTLKIRSTKLEDSAMYFCASRAAGRQPQHFGDGTRLSIL.

Turning to this clonotype: At one boundary the junction diverges from the germline segment, which might be a read error. The rearrangement links TRBV6-5 to TRBJ2-5, with D maybe TRBD2 (5 bases). The CDR3 covers 13 residues. In germline, CDR1 is MNHEY, CDR2 SVGAGI. The CDR3 reads CASSVQWGATHYF. Written as DNA, the CDR3 is TGTGCCAGCAGTGTACAGTGGGGAGCGACCCATTACTTC.

This clonotype was detected only a few times. The CDR3 sequence: CASSSGTPSDTQYF. The CDR3 DNA sequence: TGTGCCAGCAGCTCCGGGACTCCTTCAGATACGCAGTATTTT. J is TRBJ2-3 and V is TRBV7-6, with D maybe TRBD2 (6 bases). V was shortened by 4 bases and J by 4 bases, with 12 bases between the two germline ends. This CDR3 is 14 amino acids long. CDR1 SGHVS and CDR2 FNYEAQ come from the germline V gene.

This clonotype was recorded a few times. The J gene is TRBJ2-3, the V gene TRBV4-3; D uncertain. The CDR3 contains 16 residues. Germline CDR1 and CDR2: LGHNA and YSLEER. Trimming took 4 bases from V and 0 from J, leaving 14 bases between them. The CDR3 bases are TGCGCCAGCAGCCGCGTCCCAGCGTCGAGCACAGATACGCAGTATTTT. Its translation is CASSRVPASSTDTQYF.

This clonotype has just a few counts. CDR3 protein: CASSLGTGVQKLFF. The CDR3 DNA follows: TGCGCCAGCAGCCTGGGGACAGGGGTCCAAAAACTGTTTTTT. This sequence joins TRBV4-3 and TRBJ1-4; 10 bases map to TRBD1. CDR1 and CDR2 from the germline V gene are LGHNA and YSLEER. The CDR3 runs 14 residues. With V trimmed by 4 bases and J by 9 bases, 5 bases remained unmatched.

The chain is built from TRBV5-1 and TRBJ2-3; D remains unclear. Germline assignment: CDR1 SGHRS and CDR2 YFSETQ. Trimming pared 4 bases from V and 6 bases from J, leaving 21 bases between. The CDR3 consists of 16 residues. CDR3 sequence: CASSPRSVGLLDTQYF. CDR3 DNA sequence: TGCGCCAGCAGCCCTCGCTCCGTTGGGCTTTTGGATACGCAGTATTTT. Filled out from reference TRBV5-1 and TRBJ2-3, the complete variable domain reads KAGVTQTPRYLIKTRGQQVTLSCSPISGHRSVSWYQQTPGQGLQFLFEYFSETQRNKGNFPGRFSGRQFSNSRSEMNVSTLELGDSALYLCASSPRSVGLLDTQYFGPGTRLTVL.

In its sample, this clonotype was seen a few times. The rearrangement links TRBV12-3 or TRBV12-4 to TRBJ2-1; no firm D call. The CDR3 extends over 12 amino acids. Trimming took 3 bases from V and 14 from J, leaving 14 bases between them. The CDR3 loop is CASSFSGWEEFF. The CDR3 DNA reads as TGTGCCAGCAGTTTCTCAGGTTGGGAAGAGTTCTTC.

This clonotype was recorded a few times. The chain carries TRBV12-5 and TRBJ2-5; 12 bases are shared with TRBD1. This CDR3 has 17 residues. Germline CDR1 LGHNT, CDR2 FRNRAP. V lost 0 bases, J lost 5 bases, and 7 bases stayed unmatched. The CDR3 region has the DNA TGTGCTAGTGGTTTGGTCCCCGGGACAGGGGGCGTGGAGACCCAGTACTTC. Translation gives CASGLVPGTGGVETQYF.

The chain recombines TRBV5-1 with TRBJ2-1; D call uncertain. V lost 4 bases, J lost 5 bases, and 13 bases lay in between. CDR1 SGHRS and CDR2 YFSETQ come from the germline V gene. The CDR3 extends over 14 amino acids. DNA of the CDR3: TGCGCCAGCAGCCAACTCCGTTCTAACAATGAGCAGTTCTTC. Its protein product is CASSQLRSNNEQFF.

The V and J genes are TRBV5-1 and TRBJ2-5; D is perhaps TRBD1 or TRBD2 (7 bases each). The CDR3 consists of 13 residues. Trimming shortened V by 5 bases and J by 5 bases, and 13 bases separated the two germline ends. From germline, CDR1 is SGHRS and CDR2 YFSETQ. The CDR3 sequence: CASRDQGGETQYF. The CDR3 coding sequence is TGCGCCAGCAGGGACCAGGGGGGGGAGACCCAGTACTTC.

This clonotype was counted between two and nine times. This sequence joins TRBV5-6 and TRBJ2-7; D may match TRBD1 or TRBD2 (5 bases each). Per germline, CDR1 SGHDT and CDR2 YYEEEE. The CDR3 has 12 residues. Trimming shortened V by 3 bases and J by 2 bases, and 6 bases separated the two germline ends. The CDR3 coding sequence is TGTGCCAGCAGCTGGGGACCCTACGAGCAGTACGTC. Amino acid sequence: CASSWGPYEQYV.

The chain uses TRBV12-3 or TRBV12-4 and TRBJ1-5; 8 bases map to TRBD1. This CDR3 has 15 amino acids. Germline trimming cut 1 base from V and 7 bases from J; bases unmatched to any gene: 6. The CDR3 region has the DNA TGTGCCAGCAGTTTAGAGGACAGGGAAGGCCAGCCCCAGCATTTT. This encodes CASSLEDREGQPQHF.

The V and J genes are TRBV28 and TRBJ2-5, with 10 bases identical to TRBD1. V was pared by 6 bases and J by 3 bases, with 4 bases of the junction left unmatched. The germline CDR1 and CDR2 sequences are MDHEN and SYDVKM. The CDR3 has 14 amino acids. CDR3 protein: CASSAGTGEETQYF. In DNA form, the CDR3 reads TGTGCCAGCAGCGCCGGGACAGGGGAAGAGACCCAGTACTTC.

For the CDR3, the DNA is TGCAGTGCTAGAGAAGGAGGACAGGGGCTTAATTCACCCCTCCACTTT. This encodes CSAREGGQGLNSPLHF. The V and J genes are TRBV20-1 and TRBJ1-6; 9 bases line up with TRBD1. Germline trimming cut 0 bases from V and 6 bases from J; bases unmatched to any gene: 6. Germline V lookup: CDR1 DFQATT, CDR2 SNEGSKA (reference sequence). This CDR3 has 16 residues.

The chain has TRBV7-2 and TRBJ2-5; TRBD2 might be the D (6 bases). Trimming removed 5 bases from V and 5 bases from J, with 12 bases in between. The CDR3 runs to 13 residues. Germline values: CDR1 SGHTA, CDR2 FQGNSA. As DNA, the CDR3 is TGTGCCAGCAGCCGCTCTAGCGCGGAGACCCAGTACTTC. Protein product: CASSRSSAETQYF.

As DNA, the CDR3 is TGTGCCACCAGGGGGTGGACCTACAATGAGCAGTTCTTC. It translates to CATRGWTYNEQFF. V gene TRBV27 combines with J gene TRBJ2-1; 7 bases are a match to TRBD1. Germline V gene lookup returns CDR1 MNHEY and CDR2 SMNVEV (reference sequence). The CDR3 length is 13 residues. V gave up 10 bases and J gave up 2 bases; unmatched junction bases: 5.

The sample holds a few counts of this clonotype. The chain couples TRBV11-2 to TRBJ1-5; 10 nucleotides align to TRBD1. The germline V gene encodes CDR1 SGHAT and CDR2 FQNNGV. V lost 4 bases to trimming and J lost 5 bases; unmatched junction nucleotides: 5. This CDR3 is 15 amino acids long. The CDR3 DNA sequence: TGTGCCAGCAGCTCCGGACAGGGGGATGATCAGCCCCAGCATTTT. Protein: CASSSGQGDDQPQHF.

This chain links TRBV20-1 with TRBJ2-5, with D unresolved. The CDR3 sequence is 11 residues long. Germline V gives CDR1 DFQATT, CDR2 SNEGSKA (reference sequence). Trimming removed 7 bases at V and 0 bases at J, with 6 bases between. The CDR3 coding sequence is TGCAGTGTTCAGGACCAAGAGACCCAGTACTTC. This codes for CSVQDQETQYF.

The rearrangement joins TRBV6-5 to TRBJ2-3; no clear D gene. Germline V CDR1 and CDR2: MNHEY, SVGAGI. Trimming cost V 2 bases and J 0 bases, with 9 bases left between them. The CDR3 contains 15 residues. CDR3 nucleotide sequence: TGTGCCAGCAGTTACAAGGACCCTAGCACAGATACGCAGTATTTT. Translation: CASSYKDPSTDTQYF.

This clonotype was detected a few times. The gene calls are TRBV7-2 and TRBJ2-3, with TRBD2 matching over 7 bases. Germline values: CDR1 SGHTA, CDR2 FQGNSA. The CDR3 contains 14 residues. With V trimmed by 4 bases and J by 7 bases, 8 bases remained unmatched. The CDR3 DNA reads as TGTGCCAGCAGCTCCGTAAGGGGAGGGTATACGCAGTATTTT. This translates into CASSSVRGGYTQYF.

The chain recombines TRBV29-1 with TRBJ1-2, with a weak D call TRBD1 (5 bases). CDR1 and CDR2 (germline): SQVTM, ANQGSEA. Trimming removed 6 bases at V and 5 bases at J, with 13 bases between. The CDR3 length is 12 residues. CDR3 protein: CSVGLIGYGYTF. The CDR3 DNA sequence: TGCAGCGTGGGGCTGATCGGGTATGGCTACACCTTC. Looking up the rest from reference TRBV29-1 and TRBJ1-2 gives the full variable domain: SAVISQKPSRDICQRGTSLTIQCQVDSQVTMMFWYRQQPGQSLTLIATANQGSEATYESGFVIDKFPISRPNLTFSTLTVSNMSPEDSSIYLCSVGLIGYGYTFGSGTRLTVV.

The gene calls are TRBV7-8 and TRBJ2-2, with 9 bases aligning to TRBD1. The CDR3 totals 19 residues. CDR1 is SGHVS and CDR2 is FQNEAQ in the germline V gene. The V and J ends lost 5 bases and 3 bases, in that order; junction bases with no gene match: 16. The CDR3 protein is CASSPRGRDRVEDTGELFF. DNA of the CDR3: TGTGCCAGCAGCCCTAGGGGCAGGGACAGGGTTGAGGACACCGGGGAGCTGTTTTTT.

This clonotype was counted ten times or more. The rearrangement uses TRBV12-3 or TRBV12-4 and TRBJ1-4; TRBD1 aligns across 7 bases. The CDR3 totals 15 residues. The V gene end was trimmed by 4 bases and the J gene end by 0 bases; junction bases not matched to a gene: 2. CDR3 DNA sequence: TGTGCCAGCAGTTCGCAGGGGGCAACTAATGAAAAACTGTTTTTT. This sequence encodes CASSSQGATNEKLFF.

The rearrangement links TRBV5-8 to TRBJ1-3; tentatively, D is TRBD1 (5 bases). Germline CDR1 reads SGHTS; CDR2 reads YDEGEE. Trimming removed 1 base at V and 0 bases at J, with 8 bases between. The CDR3 length is 15 residues. The CDR3 sequence is CASSLRQSSGNTIYF. The CDR3 coding sequence is TGTGCCAGCAGCTTGAGACAGAGCTCTGGAAACACCATATATTTT.

The chain has TRBV7-2 and TRBJ2-7; D call uncertain. CDR3 length equals 15 residues. The germline V gene has CDR1 SGHTA and CDR2 FQGNSA. V was clipped by 5 bases and J by 1 base, with 15 bases between them. CDR3 DNA: TGTGCCAGCAGCCCATCCGGCTGGCGGTCCTACGAGCAGTACTTC. Its protein product is CASSPSGWRSYEQYF. Full variable domain (rest looked up from reference TRBV7-2 and TRBJ2-7): GAGVSQSPSNKVTEKGKDVELRCDPISGHTALYWYRQSLGQGLEFLIYFQGNSAPDKSGLPSDRFSAERTGGSVSTLTIQRTQQEDSAVYLCASSPSGWRSYEQYFGPGTRLTVT.